The present TCR beta chain was sequenced within a study of blood T cells in healthy people across ages. Extractions gave at least 5.5 micrograms of total RNA per sample. Trimming pared 4 bases from V and 6 bases from J, leaving 6 bases between. CDR3 length: 11 residues. Using a J-beta primer mix together with a sample-barcoded 5' primer, a second PCR was run for roughly 6 to 11 cycles. TCRdb itself ran the 5' RACE reads through MiXCR, one entry per CDR3 protein. Altogether under 950,000 distinct CDR3 sequences are present, approximately 22% being singletons, with the ten largest covering around 22%. This clonotype was counted only a few times.

The clonotype originates from a man between 65 and 80 years old in good health. The chain carries TRBV12-3 or TRBV12-4 and TRBJ2-5; D remains unclear. The sequencing input was blood. CDR3: CASSSGQTQYF. The CDR3 coding sequence is TGTGCCAGCAGTTCTGGGCAGACCCAGTACTTC.